The clone carrying this T cell receptor (beta chain) was found a few times. Germline V CDR1 and CDR2: SQVTM, ANQGSEA. This CDR3 is built from 15 residues. J gave up 4 bases and V 0 bases, and 9 bases lay outside the gene matches. This sample was included in a study of blood T cell repertoires in COVID-19. For the study at large: Material from acute and convalescent COVID-19 was sourced from the United States, Italy and Spain.

Sequencing was performed with immunoSEQ multiplex PCR; in TCRdb, only in-frame clones are kept and a portion is missing. This sample has around 110,000 clones, with over 65% found just once. The sequence came from a man aged 25 to 40 with acute or convalescent COVID-19. The sequencing input was peripheral blood. J is TRBJ2-7 and V is TRBV29-1, with 7 bases identical to TRBD1. This CDR3 is CSVEDPQGRGYEQYF. The CDR3 coding sequence is TGCAGCGTTGAAGACCCACAGGGGCGCGGATACGAGCAGTACTTC.